This T cell receptor (beta chain) came from a study of Tregs in tolerant kidney transplant recipients. A remark on this clone: The CDR3 is cut off 3 residues early in the read; its end comes from the germline J gene.

Germline values: CDR1 SGHVS, CDR2 FQNEAQ. This CDR3 has 14 residues. After removal of 3 bases from V and 7 bases from J, the junction contained 3 bases not matched to a gene. Repertoires were generated with immunoSEQ multiplex PCR, while TCRdb's copy carries only in-frame clones and drops some. In all, the sample yields 25,000 to 35,000 clones. The gene calls are TRBV7-8 and TRBJ1-4, with TRBD1 identical over 9 bases. The origin of this receptor is a human donor who received a combined kidney and bone marrow transplant. This specimen was CD8+ T cells from blood, taken before the transplant. The covered CDR3 bases are TGTGCCAGCAGCTTCGGGACAGGGTTTGAAAAA. It is translated as CASSFGTGFEK. The whole CDR3 reads CASSFGTGFEKLFF.